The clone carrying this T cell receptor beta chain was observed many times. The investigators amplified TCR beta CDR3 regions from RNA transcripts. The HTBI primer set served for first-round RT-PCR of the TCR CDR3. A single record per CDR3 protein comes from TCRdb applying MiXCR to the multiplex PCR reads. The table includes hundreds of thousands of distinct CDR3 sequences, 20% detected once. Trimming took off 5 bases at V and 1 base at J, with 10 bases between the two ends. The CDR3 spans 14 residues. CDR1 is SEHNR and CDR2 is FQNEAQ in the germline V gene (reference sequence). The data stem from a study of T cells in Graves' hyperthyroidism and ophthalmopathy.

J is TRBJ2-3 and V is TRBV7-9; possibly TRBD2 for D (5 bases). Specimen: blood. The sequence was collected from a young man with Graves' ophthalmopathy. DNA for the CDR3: TGTGCCAGCAGCCGACCACTAGGCACAGATACGCAGTATTTT. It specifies CASSRPLGTDTQYF.